Below, 32 T cell receptor beta chains from the same sample are listed, as sequenced in a study of a mutant IDH1 vaccine in newly diagnosed glioma. Their target antigens are unknown. Time point described: week 35, safety follow-up. Every single dose of the vaccine, 300 ug of mutant IDH1 20-mer peptide, came with topical imiquimod. Using immunoSEQ multiplex PCR, the repertoire was profiled, and TCRdb retains in-frame clones only, with some absent. The table includes 35,000 to 45,000 clones, approximately 83% detected once. The specimen comprised PBMCs, sampled from a glioma patient whose treatment included an IDH1 peptide vaccine. Source of these receptors: a woman in her forties or fifties with glioma.

This rearrangement joins TRBV7-9 to TRBJ2-7, with no clear D. Germline values: CDR1 SEHNR, CDR2 FQNEAQ (reference sequence). This CDR3 is built from 14 residues. V dropped 6 bases and J dropped 7 bases, with 19 bases sitting between them. For the CDR3, the DNA is TGTGCCAGCAGTCCCTTTACAGCTAATTTGGAGCAGTACTTC. Amino acids: CASSPFTANLEQYF. The full variable domain, rest sourced from reference TRBV7-9 and TRBJ2-7, is DTGVSQNPRHKITKRGQNVTFRCDPISEHNRLYWYRQTLGQGPEFLTYFQNEAQLEKSRLLSDRFSAERPKGSFSTLEIQRTEQGDSAMYLCASSPFTANLEQYFGPGTRLTVT.

The CDR3 region is CASSLAGGGITDTQYF. CDR3 in DNA: TGTGCCAGCAGCTTAGCGGGCGGGGGTATCACAGATACGCAGTATTTT. The chain uses TRBV7-9 and TRBJ2-3, with 7 nucleotides matching TRBD2. Trimming at V came to 0 bases and at J to 2 bases, leaving 5 bases not matched to a gene. The length of the CDR3 is 16 residues. The germline V gene has CDR1 SEHNR and CDR2 FQNEAQ (reference sequence). The entire variable domain, with the rest obtained from reference TRBV7-9 and TRBJ2-3, is as follows: DTGVSQNPRHKITKRGQNVTFRCDPISEHNRLYWYRQTLGQGPEFLTYFQNEAQLEKSRLLSDRFSAERPKGSFSTLEIQRTEQGDSAMYLCASSLAGGGITDTQYFGPGTRLTVL.

The chain couples TRBV5-8 to TRBJ1-5; 9 nucleotides agree with TRBD1. Germline trimming cut 0 bases from V and 12 bases from J; bases unmatched to any gene: 7. CDR1 is SGHTS and CDR2 is YDEGEE in the germline V gene. The CDR3 length is 14 residues. CDR3: CASSLAGTGSLQHF. DNA of the CDR3: TGTGCCAGCAGCTTGGCCGGGACAGGGAGCCTCCAGCATTTT. Combining the CDR3 with reference TRBV5-8 and TRBJ1-5 gives the whole variable domain EAGVTQSPTHLIKTRGQQATLRCSPISGHTSVYWYQQALGLGLQFLLWYDEGEERNRGNFPPRFSGRQFPNYSSELNVNALELEDSALYLCASSLAGTGSLQHFGDGTRLSIL.

The chain recombines TRBV6-5 with TRBJ2-2; D tentatively fits TRBD1 or TRBD2 (5 bases each). This CDR3 is 16 amino acids long. Trimming removed 0 bases from V and 0 bases from J, with 8 bases in between. Germline V lookup: CDR1 MNHEY, CDR2 SVGAGI. CDR3 sequence: CASSYSRGANTGELFF. In nucleotides, the CDR3 is TGTGCCAGCAGTTACTCGAGAGGGGCGAACACCGGGGAGCTGTTTTTT.

This clone appeared a single time. The chain has TRBV15 and TRBJ2-7, with TRBD1 matching over 8 bases. The CDR3 is 15 residues long. Germline loops: CDR1 LNHNV, CDR2 YYDKDF (reference sequence). V trimming: 5 bases; J trimming: 4 bases; junction bases outside the gene matches: 10. CDR3: CATSPPGTGRYEQYF. In DNA form, the CDR3 reads TGTGCCACCAGCCCCCCCGGGACAGGTCGTTACGAGCAGTACTTC.

This clone has just a few counts. The V call is TRBV10-2, the J call TRBJ2-3; 8 nucleotides align to TRBD1. This CDR3 has 16 amino acids. Germline V lookup: CDR1 WSHSY, CDR2 SAAADI. V lost 3 bases, J lost 1 base, and 6 bases stayed unmatched. The CDR3 sequence: CASSESGQGGTDTQYF. For the CDR3, the DNA is TGCGCCAGCAGTGAATCCGGACAGGGCGGCACAGATACGCAGTATTTT.

The rearrangement joins TRBV30 to TRBJ1-1; D call uncertain. The CDR3 runs 12 residues. V was clipped by 7 bases and J by 4 bases, with 13 bases between them. In germline, CDR1 is GTSNPN, CDR2 SVGIG (reference sequence). In DNA, the CDR3 is TGTGCCTCCCGCCCCGGGAGCACTGAAGCTTTCTTT. Residues: CASRPGSTEAFF.

The V call is TRBV2, the J call TRBJ2-2; tentatively, D is TRBD2 (8 bases). The CDR3 spans 15 residues. Trimming removed 10 bases from V and 4 bases from J, with 19 bases in between. Germline V lookup: CDR1 SNHLY, CDR2 FYNNEI. This CDR3 reads CATKGALAGTGELFF. The DNA of the CDR3 is TGTGCCACCAAGGGGGCTCTAGCGGGCACCGGGGAGCTGTTTTTT. The complete variable domain, with remaining parts taken from reference TRBV2 and TRBJ2-2, reads EPEVTQTPSHQVTQMGQEVILRCVPISNHLYFYWYRQILGQKVEFLVSFYNNEISEKSEIFDDQFSVERPDGSNFTLKIRSTKLEDSAMYFCATKGALAGTGELFFGEGSRLTVL.

This sequence joins TRBV10-2 and TRBJ1-5; no reliable D call. Trimming removed 4 bases at V and 0 bases at J, with 7 bases between. The CDR3 runs to 14 residues. In germline, CDR1 is WSHSY, CDR2 SAAADI. This CDR3 is CASSGPGSNQPQHF. Written as DNA, the CDR3 is TGCGCCAGCAGTGGGCCGGGTAGCAATCAGCCCCAGCATTTT.

The DNA of the CDR3 is TGCAGCGTTCAGGAAGGCGGGCAGCCCCAGCATTTT. The encoded protein is CSVQEGGQPQHF. The rearrangement links TRBV29-1 to TRBJ1-5; D gene unclear. V was trimmed by 5 bases and J by 7 bases, leaving 12 bases between them. The germline V gene encodes CDR1 SQVTM and CDR2 ANQGSEA. The CDR3 extends over 12 amino acids.

V usage is TRBV4-1 and J usage is TRBJ1-1, with D perhaps TRBD1 (5 bases). The CDR3 spans 15 residues. The germline V gene encodes CDR1 MGHRA and CDR2 YSYEKL. Trimming cost V 7 bases and J 5 bases, with 20 bases left between them. CDR3 protein: CASTFRAGKGTEAFF. The CDR3 nucleotides are TGCGCCAGCACATTCCGGGCAGGGAAAGGGACTGAAGCTTTCTTT.

The CDR3 coding sequence is TGTGCCAGCAGGGGACAGGGGGTGGAAAAACTGTTTTTT. Encoded protein: CASRGQGVEKLFF. The chain has TRBV6-5 and TRBJ1-4; the match to TRBD1 covers 11 bases. CDR1 is MNHEY, CDR2 SVGAGI, per germline. The CDR3 is 13 residues long. The trim removed 6 bases at V and 8 bases at J, leaving 2 bases unmatched.

The chain carries TRBV30 and TRBJ1-2; possibly TRBD1 for D (5 bases). The germline V gene encodes CDR1 GTSNPN and CDR2 SVGIG (reference sequence). The CDR3 totals 17 residues. With 3 bases removed from V and 3 bases from J, the gap between germline ends came to 23 bases. Here the CDR3 DNA reads TGTGCCTGGAGGGTCCAAGGGCCCTCGGGGGGTTACTATGGCTACACCTTC. Its protein is CAWRVQGPSGGYYGYTF. The full variable domain, completed using reference TRBV30 and TRBJ1-2, is SQTIHQWPATLVQPVGSPLSLECTVEGTSNPNLYWYRQAAGRGLQLLFYSVGIGQISSEVPQNLSASRPQDRQFILSSKKLLLSDSGFYLCAWRVQGPSGGYYGYTFGSGTRLTVV.

The chain joins TRBV6-6 to TRBJ1-2, with D perhaps matching TRBD1 (5 bases). Trimming left V 7 bases short and J 5 bases short, with 14 bases between. The CDR3 totals 13 residues. Germline assignment: CDR1 MNHNY and CDR2 SVGAGI (reference sequence). Here the CDR3 DNA reads TGTGCCAGCATATCTGACAGTTTATATGGCTACACCTTC. Translated, it gives CASISDSLYGYTF.

The chain carries TRBV25-1 and TRBJ1-6; a possible D gene is TRBD1 (5 bases). V was shortened by 8 bases and J by 8 bases, with 13 bases between the two germline ends. CDR3 length: 13 residues. Germline V CDR1 and CDR2: MGHDK, SYGVNS. CDR3 sequence reads: CASPTWGDSPLHF. CDR3 sequence (DNA): TGTGCCAGCCCTACTTGGGGGGATTCACCCCTCCACTTT. The complete variable domain, with remaining parts taken from reference TRBV25-1 and TRBJ1-6, reads EADIYQTPRYLVIGTGKKITLECSQTMGHDKMYWYQQDPGMELHLIHYSYGVNSTEKGDLSSESTVSRIRTEHFPLTLESARPSHTSQYLCASPTWGDSPLHFGNGTRLTVT.

For the CDR3, the DNA is TGCGCCAGCAGCCAAGATCGGGTGTCTGAAGCTTTCTTT. It encodes CASSQDRVSEAFF. The chain has TRBV4-3 and TRBJ1-1; D is unclear. The ends were cut back, 0 bases at V and 6 bases at J, with 8 bases in the middle. This CDR3 has 13 residues. Germline V lookup: CDR1 LGHNA, CDR2 YSLEER.

This clone has a handful of counts. The chain carries TRBV20-1 and TRBJ1-1, with unresolved D. This CDR3 has 10 amino acids. From germline, CDR1 is DFQATT and CDR2 SNEGSKA (reference sequence). Trimming cost V 1 base and J 7 bases, with 4 bases left between them. CDR3 region: CSARAVEAFF. The DNA for the CDR3 is TGCAGTGCTAGAGCCGTTGAAGCTTTCTTT.

By sample fraction, this clone is large. This chain connects TRBV28 to TRBJ2-7; D call uncertain. V was shortened by 1 base and J by 1 base, with 8 bases between the two germline ends. The CDR3 extends over 14 amino acids. Per the germline V gene, CDR1 is MDHEN and CDR2 is SYDVKM. In DNA form, the CDR3 reads TGTGCCAGCAGTTTATCGGCCACTTCCTACGAGCAGTACTTC. Amino acids: CASSLSATSYEQYF.

This clone was found once. The rearrangement links TRBV5-1 to TRBJ2-3, with 9 nucleotides matching TRBD2. Germline values: CDR1 SGHRS, CDR2 YFSETQ. J gave up 3 bases and V 2 bases, and 4 bases lay outside the gene matches. The CDR3 has 15 amino acids. The CDR3: CASSLSLAGTDTQYF. CDR3 coding DNA: TGCGCCAGCAGCTTATCCCTAGCGGGGACAGATACGCAGTATTTT.

This clone was seen a handful of times. The chain links TRBV5-4 to TRBJ1-4; D unclear. Looked up from germline, CDR1 is SGHNT and CDR2 is YYREEE (reference sequence). The germline V and J ends were trimmed by 2 bases and 5 bases, with 10 bases remaining between them. The CDR3 runs 14 residues. CDR3 region: CASSLNQANEKLFF. CDR3 sequence (DNA): TGTGCCAGCAGCTTAAATCAGGCAAATGAAAAACTGTTTTTT.

The chain combines TRBV2 with TRBJ2-2; TRBD2 matches 7 bases. Looked up from germline, CDR1 is SNHLY and CDR2 is FYNNEI. The CDR3 covers 14 residues. V dropped 7 bases and J dropped 7; count of bases not matched to a gene: 9. As DNA, the CDR3 is TGTGCCAGCACCGGCGACGGGGGGAACGGGGAGCTGTTTTTT. This encodes CASTGDGGNGELFF.

The V gene is TRBV25-1, the J gene TRBJ1-1, with D perhaps TRBD1 (6 bases). Germline values: CDR1 MGHDK, CDR2 SYGVNS. The V and J ends lost 6 bases and 3 bases respectively, with 11 bases between them. This CDR3 contains 13 residues. The CDR3 loop reads CASRVQGYTEAFF. The CDR3 DNA reads as TGTGCCAGCAGGGTTCAGGGGTACACTGAAGCTTTCTTT.

This chain uses TRBV4-1 with TRBJ2-7; D gene uncertain. The CDR3 length is 13 residues. Trimming removed 0 bases from V and 4 bases from J, with 7 bases in between. Germline CDR1 and CDR2: MGHRA and YSYEKL. CDR3 bases: TGCGCCAGCAGCCAAGAATTCTGGTACGAGCAGTACTTC. Encoded protein: CASSQEFWYEQYF.

The rearrangement joins TRBV27 to TRBJ2-3, with 9 bases matching TRBD1. The CDR3 is made up of 14 amino acids. Germline CDR1 MNHEY, CDR2 SMNVEV (reference sequence). Trimming removed 10 bases from V and 2 bases from J; junction bases left unmatched: 7. CDR3 DNA: TGTGCCACCTCGGGACAGGGATACACAGATACGCAGTATTTT. Translation gives CATSGQGYTDTQYF.

This rearrangement joins TRBV2 to TRBJ2-1; the match to TRBD2 covers 11 bases. This CDR3 is built from 16 residues. Germline V CDR1 and CDR2: SNHLY, FYNNEI. V was clipped by 4 bases and J by 8 bases; unmatched bases: 10. The CDR3 coding sequence is TGTGCCAGCAGTGTTAGCGGGGGGGCCAGGGTGGATGAGCAGTTCTTC. This sequence encodes CASSVSGGARVDEQFF. Variable domain in full (rest from reference TRBV2 and TRBJ2-1): EPEVTQTPSHQVTQMGQEVILRCVPISNHLYFYWYRQILGQKVEFLVSFYNNEISEKSEIFDDQFSVERPDGSNFTLKIRSTKLEDSAMYFCASSVSGGARVDEQFFGPGTRLTVL.

V usage is TRBV5-4 and J usage is TRBJ1-2; possible D gene TRBD1, 6 bases. V dropped 2 bases and J dropped 4 bases, with 15 bases sitting between them. The CDR3 extends over 15 amino acids. CDR1 and CDR2 from the germline V gene are SGHNT and YYREEE (reference sequence). CDR3 sequence: CASSFSSDSFYGYTF. The CDR3 DNA sequence: TGTGCCAGCAGCTTCAGCTCGGACAGCTTCTATGGCTACACCTTC.

The gene calls are TRBV5-1 and TRBJ1-4, with 8 nucleotides matching TRBD1. Germline lookup yields CDR1 SGHRS and CDR2 YFSETQ. V lost 3 bases to trimming and J lost 3 bases; unmatched junction nucleotides: 10. The CDR3 contains 17 residues. The CDR3, as DNA: TGCGCCAGCAGCTGGACGGGCAGGGGGCAGGCTAATGAAAAACTGTTTTTT. Protein: CASSWTGRGQANEKLFF.

The chain combines TRBV27 with TRBJ2-2; D is unresolved. The germline V and J ends were trimmed by 2 bases and 6 bases, with 16 bases remaining between them. The CDR3 covers 16 residues. Germline-derived CDR1 and CDR2 are MNHEY and SMNVEV (reference sequence). The CDR3 spells CASSLGPIQWAGELFF. The CDR3 DNA sequence: TGTGCCAGCAGTTTAGGGCCCATCCAATGGGCCGGGGAGCTGTTTTTT.

The J gene is TRBJ2-1, the V gene TRBV2; possible D gene TRBD1, 5 bases. Germline V gives CDR1 SNHLY, CDR2 FYNNEI. This CDR3 region has 12 residues. Trimming removed 3 bases at V and 7 bases at J, with 7 bases between. The CDR3 nucleotides are TGTGCCAGCAGTGACAGGGCTAATGAGCAGTTCTTC. This sequence encodes CASSDRANEQFF.

This chain joins TRBV7-9 and TRBJ1-2; 11 bases are shared with TRBD1. This CDR3 contains 15 residues. The V gene end was trimmed by 4 bases and the J gene end by 8 bases; junction bases not matched to a gene: 9. Germline V gives CDR1 SEHNR, CDR2 FQNEAQ (reference sequence). CDR3 protein: CASSSTGDRGAGYTF. The CDR3 DNA is TGTGCCAGCAGCTCAACCGGGGACAGGGGGGCCGGCTACACCTTC.

This clone was recorded only once. The J gene is TRBJ1-1, the V gene TRBV6-6; 7 nucleotides agree with TRBD1. The ends lost 6 bases at V and 4 bases at J; junction bases unmatched: 14. The CDR3 extends over 16 amino acids. Germline lookup yields CDR1 MNHNY and CDR2 SVGAGI (reference sequence). Written as DNA, the CDR3 is TGTGCCAGCAGGAGACGGGGAGAGGGGGCAGGCACTGAAGCTTTCTTT. Translation gives CASRRRGEGAGTEAFF.

This chain joins TRBV19 and TRBJ1-6; 9 bases fit TRBD1. Per the germline V gene, CDR1 is LNHDA and CDR2 is SQIVND (reference sequence). The CDR3 contains 15 residues. V trimming: 4 bases; J trimming: 7 bases; junction bases outside the gene matches: 5. Here the CDR3 reads CASSTQGADNSPLHF. For the CDR3, the DNA is TGTGCCAGTAGTACACAGGGGGCGGACAATTCACCCCTCCACTTT.